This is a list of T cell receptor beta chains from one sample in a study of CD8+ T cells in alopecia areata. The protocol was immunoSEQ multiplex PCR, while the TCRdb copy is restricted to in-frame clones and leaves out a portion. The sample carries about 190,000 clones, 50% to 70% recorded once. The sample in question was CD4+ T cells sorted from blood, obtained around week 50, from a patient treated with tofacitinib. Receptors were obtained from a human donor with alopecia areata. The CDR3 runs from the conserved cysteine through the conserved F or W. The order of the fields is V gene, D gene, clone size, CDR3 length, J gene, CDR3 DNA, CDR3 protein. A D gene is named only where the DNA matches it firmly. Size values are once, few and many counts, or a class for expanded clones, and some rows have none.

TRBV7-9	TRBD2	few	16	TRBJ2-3	TGTGCCAGCAGCTTATGGGCTAGCGGGGGCACAGATACGCAGTATTTT	CASSLWASGGTDTQYF
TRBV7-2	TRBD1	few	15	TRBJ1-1	TGTGCCAGCAGCTTAGCGACAGGGATGAACACTGAAGCTTTCTTT	CASSLATGMNTEAFF
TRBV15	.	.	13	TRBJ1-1	TGTGCCACCAGCAGAGAGGCGAGAGAGGAAGCTTTCTTT	CATSREAREEAFF
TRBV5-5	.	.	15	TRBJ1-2	TGTGCCAGCAGCCAAACCGCCGAAACCAACTATGGCTACACCTTC	CASSQTAETNYGYTF
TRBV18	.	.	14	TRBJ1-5	TGTGCCAGCTCACCTGATTCTTTCAATCAGCCCCAGCATTTT	CASSPDSFNQPQHF
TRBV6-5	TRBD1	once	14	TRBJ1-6	TGTGCCAGCAGTTACGGGACAGGGACTTCACCCCTCCACTTT	CASSYGTGTSPLHF
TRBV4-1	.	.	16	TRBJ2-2	TGTGCCAGCAGCCAAACGGACAGAAAGAACACCGGGGAGCTGTTTTTT	CASSQTDRKNTGELFF
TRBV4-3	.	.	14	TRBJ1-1	TGCGCCAGCAGCCAATGGCTGCTGAACACTGAAGCTTTCTTT	CASSQWLLNTEAFF
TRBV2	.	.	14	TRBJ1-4	TGTGCCAGCACTATCGGGAGGGGAATTGAAAAACTGTTTTTT	CASTIGRGIEKLFF
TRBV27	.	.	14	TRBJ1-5	TGTGCCAGCGGCACAGGGATGAGTATGACGCCCCAGCATTTT	CASGTGMSMTPQHF
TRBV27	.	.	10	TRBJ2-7	TGTGCCAGCGGGACCTACGAGCAGTACTTC	CASGTYEQYF
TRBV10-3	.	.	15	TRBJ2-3	TGTGCCATCAGTGAATCCTCGTCCGTGGGAGATACGCAGTATTTT	CAISESSSVGDTQYF
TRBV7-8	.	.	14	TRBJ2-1	TGTGCCAGCAGCTTCATTGGGGCCGGGGGCGAGCAGTTCTTC	CASSFIGAGGEQFF
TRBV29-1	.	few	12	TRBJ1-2	TGCAGCGTTGGGGGGGCTGGCTATGGCTACACCTTC	CSVGGAGYGYTF
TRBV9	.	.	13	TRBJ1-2	TGTGCCAGCAGCGGTCCCCCCTTCGAGAGCTACACCTTC	CASSGPPFESYTF
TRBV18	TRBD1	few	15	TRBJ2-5	TGTGCCAGCTCACGAACCGGGACAGGGGCCGAGACCCAGTACTTC	CASSRTGTGAETQYF
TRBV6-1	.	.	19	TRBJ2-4	TGTGCCAGCAGTGAAGGGGGACCTAGGGGAGAAGGTTCCAAAAACATTCAGTACTTC	CASSEGGPRGEGSKNIQYF
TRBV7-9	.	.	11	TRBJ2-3	TGTGCCAGCAGCGGAGCAGATACGCAGTATTTT	CASSGADTQYF
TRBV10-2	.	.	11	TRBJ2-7	TGCGCCAGCAGTGAACTGGACGAGCAGTACTTC	CASSELDEQYF
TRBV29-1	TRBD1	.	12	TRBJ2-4	TGCAGCGTTGTCGGACAGGGGAACATTCAGTACTTC	CSVVGQGNIQYF
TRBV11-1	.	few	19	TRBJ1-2	TGTGCCAGCAGCCCCGAACCGGGACAAACAAGAAGAGCTAACTATGGCTACACCTTC	CASSPEPGQTRRANYGYTF
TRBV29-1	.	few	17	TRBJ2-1	TGCAGCGTTGCCAGGGTCTCCAGAGTAAGCTCCTACAATGAGCAGTTCTTC	CSVARVSRVSSYNEQFF
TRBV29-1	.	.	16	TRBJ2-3	TGCAGCGTTGCCGGTTTGAGTAGCGAGAGCACAGATACGCAGTATTTT	CSVAGLSSESTDTQYF
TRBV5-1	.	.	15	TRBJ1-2	TGCGCCAGCACCTACGGGGGACCCACTAACTATGGCTACACCTTC	CASTYGGPTNYGYTF
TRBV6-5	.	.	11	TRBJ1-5	TGTGCCAGCAGTTATCCTCAGCCCCAGCATTTT	CASSYPQPQHF
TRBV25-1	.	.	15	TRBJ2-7	TGTGCCAGCAGTGATCCCCAGAGGGGCTCCTACGAGCAGTACTTC	CASSDPQRGSYEQYF
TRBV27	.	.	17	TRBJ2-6	TGTGCCAGCAGTTCCTTAGGTGCAGGCTCTGGGGCCAACGTCCTGACTTTC	CASSSLGAGSGANVLTF
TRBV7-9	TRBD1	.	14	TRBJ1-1	TGTGCCAGCAGCGGCAACAGGGGCTCCACTGAAGCTTTCTTT	CASSGNRGSTEAFF
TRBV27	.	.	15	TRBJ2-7	TGTGCCAGCCGAAATCAGGACGGGAACTCCTACGAGCAGTACTTC	CASRNQDGNSYEQYF
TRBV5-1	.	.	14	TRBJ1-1	TGCGCCAGCAGCCGTGGGACGTTCGGGACTGAAGCTTTCTTT	CASSRGTFGTEAFF
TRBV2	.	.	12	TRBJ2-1	TGTGCCAGCAGCGACCCAGGGTCCTGGCAGTTCTTC	CASSDPGSWQFF
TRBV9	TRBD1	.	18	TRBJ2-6	TGTGCCAGCAGCGTCTACCGGGACAGGGGGACTGGGGCCAACGTCCTGACTTTC	CASSVYRDRGTGANVLTF
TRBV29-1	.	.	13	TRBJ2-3	TGCAGCGTTGATAGTCAGTACACAGATACGCAGTATTTT	CSVDSQYTDTQYF
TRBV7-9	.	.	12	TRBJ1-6	TGTGCCAGCAGCTTGTCAACGGGGCCCCTCCACTTT	CASSLSTGPLHF
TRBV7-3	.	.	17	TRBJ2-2	TGTGCCAGCAGCTCAGTCCCGATCCATTCGTGGACCGGGGAGCTGTTTTTT	CASSSVPIHSWTGELFF
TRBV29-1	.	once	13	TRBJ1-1	TGCAGCGTCGAGTCCATAGATCGACCTGAAGCTTTCTTT	CSVESIDRPEAFF
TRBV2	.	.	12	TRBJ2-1	TGTGCCAGCACCCCTAGCAGTCCTGAGCAGTTCTTC	CASTPSSPEQFF
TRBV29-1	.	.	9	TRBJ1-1	TGCAGCGTTGGGGAGAGAGCTTTCTTT	CSVGERAFF
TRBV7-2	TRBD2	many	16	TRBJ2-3	TGTGCCAGCAGCTTAGACGAGCGGGGGCCCCTGGATACGCAGTATTTT	CASSLDERGPLDTQYF
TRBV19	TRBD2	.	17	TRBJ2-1	TGTGCCAGTAGTGAGCGGGGGGCCCATTCGAGCTACAATGAGCAGTTCTTC	CASSERGAHSSYNEQFF
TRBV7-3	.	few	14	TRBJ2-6	TGTGCCAGCAGCTTAACCTCTGGGGCCAACGTCCTGACTTTC	CASSLTSGANVLTF
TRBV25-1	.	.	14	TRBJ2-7	TGTGCCAGCAGTGAAACAGCTCTAATCTACGAGCAGTACTTC	CASSETALIYEQYF
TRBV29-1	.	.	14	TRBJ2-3	TGCAGCGTTGATATCCAGCGGGGCACAGATACGCAGTATTTT	CSVDIQRGTDTQYF
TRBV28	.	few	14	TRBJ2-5	TGTGCCAGCAGTGGTACAAGTACTTGGGGGACCCAGTACTTC	CASSGTSTWGTQYF
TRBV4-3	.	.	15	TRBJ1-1	TGCGCCAGCAGCCACACGGACCTGTCGGGTACTGAAGCTTTCTTT	CASSHTDLSGTEAFF
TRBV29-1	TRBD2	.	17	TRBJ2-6	TGCAGCGTTGAAGAACTCGGGAGGCTGGGAGGGGCCAACGTCCTGACTTTC	CSVEELGRLGGANVLTF
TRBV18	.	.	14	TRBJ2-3	TGTGCCAGCTCACCACTTTCAGGGACAGATACGCAGTATTTT	CASSPLSGTDTQYF
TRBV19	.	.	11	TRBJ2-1	TGTGCCAGTAAGGTCTACAATGAGCAGTTCTTC	CASKVYNEQFF